This T cell receptor (beta chain) was captured by sequencing in a study of cytomegalovirus exposure and HLA in healthy donors. 60 Vbeta and 13 Jbeta primers were used in PCR. The assay was immunoSEQ multiplex PCR, and TCRdb's table has in-frame clones only and misses some. The repertoire holds about 210,000 clones, with roughly 85% as singletons. The study's findings and limits: The classifier was said to identify cytomegalovirus status with high specificity and sensitivity. Earlier analysis found most TCR beta V segments productive about 87% or about 30% of the time.

There are 15 residues in the CDR3. V was pared by 3 bases and J by 1 base, with 13 bases between. Germline V gene sequence: CDR1 KGHSH, CDR2 LQKENI. A note on this clone: Its antigen is still unknown.

The sequencing input was PBMCs. The V and J genes are TRBV18 and TRBJ2-7, with D perhaps TRBD1 (5 bases). The TCR comes from a girl aged 2-15 years in good health and CMV-seronegative. The CDR3 reads CASSPRAAVSYEQYF. The CDR3, as DNA: TGTGCCAGCTCACCCAGGGCCGCCGTGTCCTACGAGCAGTACTTC.